The present T cell receptor (beta chain) was sequenced within a study of human thymus T cells. The data were produced by immunoSEQ multiplex PCR, yet TCRdb's version contains in-frame clones alone and is incomplete. Of roughly 130,000 clones in the sample, around 94% were seen once. Concerning this clone: The antigen is not known.

Thymus was obtained from resections taken during corrective heart surgery. Corrective surgery for congenital heart defects was being performed on the healthy Finnish infants who were the donors. This CDR3 comprises 19 residues. Study conclusions and caveats: The authors found apparently biased V and J gene usage in thymic and blood repertoires. In unrelated individuals, thymic repertoires overlapped highly, according to related research.

Sequencing was done on a sample of thymus tissue. The source of this sequence is a boy under two years old with a congenital heart defect but otherwise immunologically healthy. The rearrangement uses TRBV1 and TRBJ2-7; the table calls TRBD2, which could not be checked here. TRBV1 counts as a pseudogene. DNA of the CDR3: TGCACCAGCAGCCCTAGAGGGTCGCTAGCGGGGGCCATTACCTACGAGCAGTACTTC. It encodes CTSSPRGSLAGAITYEQYF.